These T cell receptor beta chains were read from a single sample in a study of blood T cell repertoires in COVID-19. The repertoire was sequenced with immunoSEQ multiplex PCR; TCRdb's copy has only in-frame clones and lacks some. The table has around 94,000 clones, just under 85% seen once; the top ten hold about 3.4%. The sample taken for sequencing was peripheral blood. These receptors all come from a man aged 50 to 59 with acute or convalescent COVID-19. Both conserved end residues are part of each CDR3. D genes are given only for firm matches. Clone size is given for some rows only: seen once, a few or many times, or a class if the clone is expanded.

j_call,v_call,d_call,clone_size,cdr3_nt,cdr3_aa
TRBJ2-3,TRBV6-6,TRBD2,few,TGTGCCAGCAGTCCCGGGACTAGCAGGGCAGATACGCAGTATTTT,CASSPGTSRADTQYF
TRBJ2-5,TRBV30,TRBD2,.,TGTGCCTGGAGTGGGCTAGCGGGGAGGACCCAGTACTTC,CAWSGLAGRTQYF
TRBJ2-5,TRBV11-2,TRBD2,.,TGTGCCAGCACTCCAGCGGGAGAAGAGACCCAGTACTTC,CASTPAGEETQYF
TRBJ1-2,TRBV6-5,.,.,TGTGCCAGCAGCGCGGACAGATATGGCTACACCTTC,CASSADRYGYTF
TRBJ2-3,TRBV7-3,.,.,TGTGCCAGCAGCTTCATTCAGGATGATACGCAGTATTTT,CASSFIQDDTQYF
TRBJ2-1,TRBV27,TRBD2,.,TGTGCCAGCACCGCGGGAGTCTCCCTCTCCTACAATGAGCAGTTCTTC,CASTAGVSLSYNEQFF
TRBJ2-1,TRBV5-4,TRBD2,.,TGTGCCAGCAGCCCGACTAGCGGGACGATTACTGAGCAGTTCTTC,CASSPTSGTITEQFF
TRBJ2-5,TRBV2,.,.,TGTGCCAGCAGTGAGGGGCTAGCGAGTGAGACCCAGTACTTC,CASSEGLASETQYF
TRBJ2-7,TRBV5-4,TRBD2,few,TGTGCCAGCAGCTTGGGGACAGTAGCGGGGGGCTCCTACGAGCAGTACTTC,CASSLGTVAGGSYEQYF
TRBJ1-2,TRBV19,TRBD1,.,TGTGCCAGTAAATTAGGACAGGGGGACTATGGCTACACCTTC,CASKLGQGDYGYTF
TRBJ1-5,TRBV15,.,.,TGTGCCACCAGCAGAGATTCAGGGCAGGGCCAGCCCCAGCATTTT,CATSRDSGQGQPQHF
TRBJ1-1,TRBV19,.,few,TGTGCCAGTAGTATAGTTCGGGTGAACACTGAAGCTTTCTTT,CASSIVRVNTEAFF
TRBJ2-3,TRBV5-1,.,.,TGCGCCAGCAGCTTGTCCTCCTCAGGGTCAGATACGCAGTATTTT,CASSLSSSGSDTQYF
TRBJ2-3,TRBV19,TRBD2,.,TGTGCCAGTAGTAGAACTAGCGGGAGACCAGATACGCAGTATTTT,CASSRTSGRPDTQYF
TRBJ1-2,TRBV19,TRBD1,.,TGTGCCAGTAGTATAGAGACAGGGGACTATGGCTACACCTTC,CASSIETGDYGYTF
TRBJ2-4,TRBV14,TRBD1,.,TGTGCCAGCAGCCAAGTGAACAGGGGGATAAACATTCAGTACTTC,CASSQVNRGINIQYF
TRBJ1-1,TRBV6-5,.,.,TGTGCCAGCAACCTTCGAGGAGGAACTGAAGCTTTCTTT,CASNLRGGTEAFF
TRBJ1-3,TRBV5-6,.,.,TGTGCCAGCAGCTTGGATCTCTCTGGAAACACCATATATTTT,CASSLDLSGNTIYF
TRBJ2-4,TRBV7-2,.,.,TGTGCCAGCAGCGGAGCAGGGGCCTGGCACATTCAGTACTTC,CASSGAGAWHIQYF
TRBJ1-1,TRBV6-5,TRBD1,.,TGTGCCAGCAGTTTGGCTGGGACAGCACACACTGAAGCTTTCTTT,CASSLAGTAHTEAFF
TRBJ1-2,TRBV29-1,TRBD1,.,TGCAGCGTAGCCGGGACAGCTTATGGCTACACCTTC,CSVAGTAYGYTF
TRBJ1-5,TRBV5-1,.,.,TGCGCCAGCAGCTTGGGAGGGGAGGGTCAGCCCCAGCATTTT,CASSLGGEGQPQHF
TRBJ1-2,TRBV21-1,.,once,TGTGCCAGCAGCTCCGAGGACAGGGGGGTGAATGGCTACACCTTC,CASSSEDRGVNGYTF
TRBJ2-5,TRBV30,.,.,TGTGCCTGGAGTCTACTAGGGGGTTCGGAGACCCAGTACTTC,CAWSLLGGSETQYF
TRBJ2-7,TRBV28,.,few,TGTGCCAGCAGTTCAGACGGAGGATACGAGCAGTACTTC,CASSSDGGYEQYF
TRBJ2-3,TRBV5-1,.,medium-sized,TGCGCCAGCAGCTTGGGGGCCCCTAAAACAGATACGCAGTATTTT,CASSLGAPKTDTQYF
TRBJ2-3,TRBV5-8,.,.,TGTGCCAGCAGCCAGGATACAGGGTCAGATACGCAGTATTTT,CASSQDTGSDTQYF
TRBJ2-4,TRBV28,.,.,TGTGCCAGCACCGGACAACCCAAAAACATTCAGTACTTC,CASTGQPKNIQYF
TRBJ1-5,TRBV18,.,.,TGTGCCAGCTCACCACCGGGCGGGGGGCGCGATCAGCCCCAGCATTTT,CASSPPGGGRDQPQHF
TRBJ2-3,TRBV5-6,TRBD1,.,TGTGCCAGCAGCAAGGACAGGACCACAGATACGCAGTATTTT,CASSKDRTTDTQYF
TRBJ2-7,TRBV18,.,once,TGTGCCAGCTCACCACTTAGCCTGCAAGAGCAGTACTTC,CASSPLSLQEQYF
TRBJ2-3,TRBV28,.,.,TGTGCCAGCAGCTTGGGACTTTCGAAGCCAGATACGCAGTATTTT,CASSLGLSKPDTQYF
TRBJ2-7,TRBV12-2,.,.,TGTGCAAGTCGCTGTTCGGGACAGACCTACGAGCAGTACTTC,CASRCSGQTYEQYF
TRBJ2-3,TRBV10-3,TRBD1,.,TGTGCCATCAGTGAAAAGGACAGGGGAAGCACAGATACGCAGTATTTT,CAISEKDRGSTDTQYF
TRBJ2-7,TRBV28,TRBD2,.,TGTGCCAGCAGTTCATGGACTAGCGGCTCCTACGAGCAGTACTTC,CASSSWTSGSYEQYF
TRBJ1-2,TRBV7-2,TRBD1,.,TGTGCCAGCAGCTCCCAGGGGGGAGGCTATGGCTACACCTTC,CASSSQGGGYGYTF
TRBJ1-4,TRBV10-3,.,.,TGTGCCATCAGTGATCAGGCCAGATCTTCTGAAAAACTGTTTTTT,CAISDQARSSEKLFF
TRBJ2-5,TRBV21-1,.,.,TGTGCCAGCAGCAAAGCCGGGACTATAAGCGAAGAGACCCAGTACTTC,CASSKAGTISEETQYF
TRBJ2-1,TRBV2,TRBD2,.,TGTGCCAGCAGTGAAGCGCTAGCGGGGGGGTACAATGAGCAGTTCTTC,CASSEALAGGYNEQFF
TRBJ1-6,TRBV3-1/TRBV3-2,.,once,TGTGCCAGCAGCCAAGACGTTAAGCCAAGTTATAATTCACCCCTCCACTTT,CASSQDVKPSYNSPLHF
TRBJ1-2,TRBV27,TRBD1,.,TGTGCCAGCCGCTTCTCCTGGGACAGTAACTATGGCTACACCTTC,CASRFSWDSNYGYTF
TRBJ1-2,TRBV12-3/TRBV12-4,.,few,TGTGCCAGCAGCGACAGGATTTATGGCTACACCTTC,CASSDRIYGYTF
TRBJ2-7,TRBV2,.,.,TGTGCCAGCATCTGGGGGGGCGCGGACGAGCAGTACTTC,CASIWGGADEQYF
TRBJ1-5,TRBV19,.,.,TGTGCCAGTAGCCTACAGGGAGATCAGCCCCAGCATTTT,CASSLQGDQPQHF
TRBJ2-7,TRBV6-5,.,.,TGTGCCAGCAGTTACTCGATAGCGCAAGGCTACGAGCAGTACTTC,CASSYSIAQGYEQYF
TRBJ2-1,TRBV6-5,TRBD2,.,TGTGCCAGCAGTTACGATCGGGGGGGCTACAATGAGCAGTTCTTC,CASSYDRGGYNEQFF
TRBJ2-7,TRBV6-5,TRBD1,.,TGTGCCAGCACAAGGACAGGGGGTATCTACGAGCAGTACTTC,CASTRTGGIYEQYF
TRBJ1-2,TRBV5-1,TRBD1,.,TGCGCCAGCAGCACAGGACAGGGGGATGTATATGGCTACACCTTC,CASSTGQGDVYGYTF
TRBJ1-3,TRBV9,.,once,TGTGCCAGCAGCGTAGGTTGGGGAGCTTCTGGAAACACCATATATTTT,CASSVGWGASGNTIYF